Presented here are 11 T cell receptor beta chains from one specimen sequenced in a study of T cells after yellow fever vaccination. A single record per CDR3 protein comes from TCRdb applying MiXCR to the 5' RACE reads. Of under 550,000 distinct CDR3 sequences listed, around a fifth are singletons. The sequenced sample was PBMCs, obtained roughly 20 days after the first yellow fever vaccination. Receptors were obtained from a man between 18 and 35 years old who received the YFV17D yellow fever vaccine.

This chain links TRBV5-1 with TRBJ1-1; 8 nucleotides line up with TRBD1. Germline CDR1 is SGHRS and CDR2 is YFSETQ. The J segment lost 3 bases and the V segment lost 5 bases, leaving 9 bases of the junction unmatched. The CDR3 spans 15 residues. The CDR3: CASSFDRGRDTEAFF. The CDR3 bases are TGCGCCAGCAGTTTTGACAGGGGTAGAGACACTGAAGCTTTCTTT.

This chain connects TRBV19 to TRBJ2-1; the match to TRBD2 covers 8 bases. Germline V lookup: CDR1 LNHDA, CDR2 SQIVND (reference sequence). This CDR3 has 14 residues. V gave up 1 base and J gave up 10 bases; unmatched junction bases: 6. The CDR3 nucleotides read TGTGCCAGTAGTATAGGGGGACTAGTAAGGGAGCAGTTCTTC. It codes for CASSIGGLVREQFF. Full variable domain (missing parts from reference TRBV19 and TRBJ2-1): DGGITQSPKYLFRKEGQNVTLSCEQNLNHDAMYWYRQDPGQGLRLIYYSQIVNDFQKGDIAEGYSVSREKKESFPLTVTSAQKNPTAFYLCASSIGGLVREQFFGPGTRLTVL.

The J gene is TRBJ2-1, the V gene TRBV20-1; TRBD2 might be the D (6 bases). V was trimmed by 3 bases and J by 6 bases, leaving 18 bases between them. This CDR3 is 15 amino acids long. CDR1 and CDR2 (germline): DFQATT, SNEGSKA (reference sequence). DNA for the CDR3: TGCAGTGCTAGGGAGGGACGCGCAGTGAGCAATGAGCAGTTCTTC. Translation: CSAREGRAVSNEQFF.

This clonotype occurred a few times. This chain links TRBV7-3 with TRBJ2-2; maybe TRBD1 (5 bases). Deletions cut 5 bases from V and 6 bases from J, with 16 bases between. In germline, CDR1 is SGHTA, CDR2 FQGTGA. The length of the CDR3 is 15 residues. This CDR3 is CASSPGQGPSGELFF. The CDR3 bases are TGTGCCAGCAGCCCCGGCCAGGGTCCCTCCGGGGAGCTGTTTTTT.

The sample holds a few counts of this clonotype. The chain joins TRBV11-1 to TRBJ2-2, with TRBD2 matching 12 bases. The V gene end was trimmed by 5 bases and the J gene end by 3 bases; junction bases not matched to a gene: 4. Germline CDR1 and CDR2: SGHAT and FQDESV (reference sequence). The CDR3 contains 16 residues. The CDR3 bases are TGTGCCAGCAGCCCGTGGACTAGCGGGGACACCGGGGAGCTGTTTTTT. Its protein product is CASSPWTSGDTGELFF. Based on the CDR3 plus reference TRBV11-1 and TRBJ2-2, the full variable domain is EAEVAQSPRYKITEKSQAVAFWCDPISGHATLYWYRQILGQGPELLVQFQDESVVDDSQLPKDRFSAERLKGVDSTLKIQPAELGDSAMYLCASSPWTSGDTGELFFGEGSRLTVL.

This clonotype came up a few times. The CDR3 region has the DNA TGTGCCAGCAGTTACCCGATAACCGGGGAGCTGTTTTTT. It codes for CASSYPITGELFF. The V call is TRBV6-5, the J call TRBJ2-2; D gene uncertain. CDR3 length: 13 amino acids. Trimming removed 2 bases from V and 5 bases from J, with 6 bases in between. From germline, CDR1 is MNHEY and CDR2 SVGAGI.

CDR3 bases: TGCGCCAGCAGCGGACCAGATTTTGGTGAGCAGTTCTTC. Protein sequence: CASSGPDFGEQFF. The chain is built from TRBV5-1 and TRBJ2-1, with D unresolved. Trimming took off 4 bases at V and 9 bases at J, with 14 bases between the two ends. Germline lookup yields CDR1 SGHRS and CDR2 YFSETQ. The CDR3 length is 13 residues.

This clonotype was detected many times. This sequence joins TRBV5-1 and TRBJ2-3; 8 positions match TRBD2. The length of the CDR3 is 15 residues. The germline V gene has CDR1 SGHRS and CDR2 YFSETQ. V lost 4 bases to trimming and J lost 3 bases; unmatched junction nucleotides: 7. The CDR3: CASSPAGDRTDTQYF. The CDR3 nucleotides read TGCGCCAGCAGCCCAGCGGGGGATCGTACAGATACGCAGTATTTT.

The sample holds many counts of this clonotype. The rearrangement links TRBV12-3 or TRBV12-4 to TRBJ2-1; 11 bases align to TRBD2. After removal of 8 bases from V and 9 bases from J, the junction contained 12 bases not matched to a gene. This CDR3 comprises 15 residues. The chain's CDR3 is CASGRHSGGAGEQFF. The CDR3 DNA sequence: TGTGCCAGCGGTAGGCATAGCGGGGGGGCCGGTGAGCAGTTCTTC.

The chain employs TRBV6-5 and TRBJ1-5; TRBD1 agrees at 7 bases. The CDR3 runs to 15 residues. The germline CDR1 and CDR2 sequences are MNHEY and SVGAGI. Trimming took 2 bases from V and 4 from J; bases not matched to a gene: 5. CDR3 nucleotide sequence: TGTGCCAGCAGTTACCCGGGACAGTTAAATCAGCCCCAGCATTTT. Translating gives CASSYPGQLNQPQHF.

This CDR3 is CASSQRRGAYGYTF. In nucleotides, the CDR3 is TGTGCCAGCAGCCAAAGGCGGGGGGCCTATGGCTACACCTTC. The genes are TRBV3-1 and TRBJ1-2; D possibly corresponds to TRBD1 (6 bases). There are 14 residues in the CDR3. The ends were cut back, 2 bases at V and 4 bases at J, with 11 bases in the middle. Germline V gene sequence: CDR1 LGHDT, CDR2 YNNKEL (reference sequence).